This T cell receptor beta chain appears in the sequencing data of a study of cytomegalovirus exposure and HLA in healthy donors. The CDR3 contains 11 residues. V was trimmed by 3 bases and J by 6 bases, leaving 9 bases between them. The V gene's germline CDR1 is DFQATT and CDR2 SNEGSKA (reference sequence). Study-level points and caveats: It emerged from a later analysis that several of the most significant clusters appeared to be linked to common viral pathogens.

PCR was performed using 60 Vbeta and 13 Jbeta primers. Libraries were prepared by immunoSEQ multiplex PCR; TCRdb keeps only in-frame clonotypes and omits some of them. Of around 99,000 clones listed, roughly three fifths are singletons. With respect to this clone: Its antigen is unidentified.

The sequencing input was PBMCs. The chain recombines TRBV20-1 with TRBJ2-7, with D possibly TRBD1 on 5 matching bases. The source of this sequence is a woman in her twenties or thirties in good health and CMV-seronegative. The CDR3 spells CSASPGPEQYF. CDR3 sequence (DNA): TGCAGTGCTAGCCCAGGGCCCGAGCAGTACTTC.